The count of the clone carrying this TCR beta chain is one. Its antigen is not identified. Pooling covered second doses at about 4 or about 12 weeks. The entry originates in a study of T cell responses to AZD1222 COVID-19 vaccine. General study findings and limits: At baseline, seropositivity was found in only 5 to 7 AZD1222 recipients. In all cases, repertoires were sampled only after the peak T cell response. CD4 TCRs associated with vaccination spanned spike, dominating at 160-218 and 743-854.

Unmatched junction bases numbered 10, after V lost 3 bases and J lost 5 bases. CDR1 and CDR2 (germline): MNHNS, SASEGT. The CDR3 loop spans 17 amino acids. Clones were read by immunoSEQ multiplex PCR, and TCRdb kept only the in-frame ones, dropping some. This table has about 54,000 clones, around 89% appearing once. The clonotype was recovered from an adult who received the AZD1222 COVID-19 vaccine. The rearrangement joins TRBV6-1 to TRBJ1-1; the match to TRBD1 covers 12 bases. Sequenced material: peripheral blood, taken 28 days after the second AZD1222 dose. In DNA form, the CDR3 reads TGTGCCAGCAGTGAGGGGACAGGGGGCAAGGGAGGAACTGAAGCTTTCTTT. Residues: CASSEGTGGKGGTEAFF.